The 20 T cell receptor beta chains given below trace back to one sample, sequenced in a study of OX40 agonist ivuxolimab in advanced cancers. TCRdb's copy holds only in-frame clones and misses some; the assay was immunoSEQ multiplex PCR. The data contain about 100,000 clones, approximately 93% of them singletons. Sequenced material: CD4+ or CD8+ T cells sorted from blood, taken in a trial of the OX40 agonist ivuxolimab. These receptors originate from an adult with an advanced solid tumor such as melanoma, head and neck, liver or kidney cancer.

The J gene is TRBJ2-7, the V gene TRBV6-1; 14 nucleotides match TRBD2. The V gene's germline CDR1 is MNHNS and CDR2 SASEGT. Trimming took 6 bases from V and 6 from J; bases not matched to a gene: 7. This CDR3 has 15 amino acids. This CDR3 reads CASRGTSGRYGEQYF. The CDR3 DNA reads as TGTGCCAGCAGAGGGACTAGCGGGAGATATGGCGAGCAGTACTTC.

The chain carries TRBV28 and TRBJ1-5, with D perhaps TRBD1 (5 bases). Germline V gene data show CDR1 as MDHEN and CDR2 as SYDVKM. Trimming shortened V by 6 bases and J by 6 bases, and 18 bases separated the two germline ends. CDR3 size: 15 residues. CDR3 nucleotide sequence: TGTGCCAGCAGCTTCCCCCCAGGGCACGGTCAGCCCCAGCATTTT. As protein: CASSFPPGHGQPQHF.

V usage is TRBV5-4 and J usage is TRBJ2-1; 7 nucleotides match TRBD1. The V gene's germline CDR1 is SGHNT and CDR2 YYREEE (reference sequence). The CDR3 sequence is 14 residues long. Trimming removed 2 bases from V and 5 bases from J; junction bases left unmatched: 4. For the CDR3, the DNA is TGTGCCAGCAGCTTCGGGACAGTAAACAATGAGCAGTTCTTC. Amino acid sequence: CASSFGTVNNEQFF.

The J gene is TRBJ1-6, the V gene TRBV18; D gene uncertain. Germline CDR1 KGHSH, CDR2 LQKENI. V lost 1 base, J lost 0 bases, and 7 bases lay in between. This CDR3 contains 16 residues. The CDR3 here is CASSPQMSSYNSPLHF. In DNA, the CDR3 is TGTGCCAGCTCACCACAGATGAGCTCCTATAATTCACCCCTCCACTTT. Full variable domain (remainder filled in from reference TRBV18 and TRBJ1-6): NAGVMQNPRHLVRRRGQEARLRCSPMKGHSHVYWYRQLPEEGLKFMVYLQKENIIDESGMPKERFSAEFPKEGPSILRIQQVVRGDSAAYFCASSPQMSSYNSPLHFGNGTRLTVT.

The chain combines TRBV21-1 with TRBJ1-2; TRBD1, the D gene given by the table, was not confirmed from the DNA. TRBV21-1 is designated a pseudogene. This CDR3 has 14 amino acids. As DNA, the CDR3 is TGTGCCAGCAGCAGAGAAAGGGGATTAGGTGGCTACACCTTC. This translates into CASSRERGLGGYTF.

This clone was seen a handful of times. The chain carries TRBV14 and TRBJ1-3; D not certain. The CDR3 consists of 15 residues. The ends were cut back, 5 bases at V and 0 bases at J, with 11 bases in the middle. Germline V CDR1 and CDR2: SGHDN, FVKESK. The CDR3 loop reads CASSSIDTSGNTIYF. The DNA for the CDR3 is TGTGCCAGCAGCAGCATAGACACCTCTGGAAACACCATATATTTT.

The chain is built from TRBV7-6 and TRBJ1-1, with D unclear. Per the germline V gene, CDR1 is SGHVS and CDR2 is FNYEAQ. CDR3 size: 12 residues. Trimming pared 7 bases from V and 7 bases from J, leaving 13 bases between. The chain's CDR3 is CASTEGVGEAFF. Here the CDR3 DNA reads TGTGCCAGCACCGAGGGAGTGGGTGAAGCTTTCTTT.

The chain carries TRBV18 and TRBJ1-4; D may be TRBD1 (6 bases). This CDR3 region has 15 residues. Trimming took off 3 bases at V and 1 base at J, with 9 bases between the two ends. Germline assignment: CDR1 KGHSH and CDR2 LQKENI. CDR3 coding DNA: TGTGCCAGCTCACCGAGGACAGAAACTAATGAAAAACTGTTTTTT. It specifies CASSPRTETNEKLFF.

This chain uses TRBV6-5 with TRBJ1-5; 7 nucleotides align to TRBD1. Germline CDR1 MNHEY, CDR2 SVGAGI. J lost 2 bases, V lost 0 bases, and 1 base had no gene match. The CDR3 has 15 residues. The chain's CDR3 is CASSYSGQGNQPQHF. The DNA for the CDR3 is TGTGCCAGCAGTTACTCCGGACAGGGCAATCAGCCCCAGCATTTT.

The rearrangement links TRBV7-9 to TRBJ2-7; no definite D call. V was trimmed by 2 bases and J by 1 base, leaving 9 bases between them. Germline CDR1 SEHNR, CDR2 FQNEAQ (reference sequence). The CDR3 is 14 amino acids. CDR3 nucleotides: TGTGCCAGCAGCTTAATGCAGGCTTCCTACGAGCAGTACTTC. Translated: CASSLMQASYEQYF. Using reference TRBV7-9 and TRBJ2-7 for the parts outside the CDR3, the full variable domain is DTGVSQNPRHKITKRGQNVTFRCDPISEHNRLYWYRQTLGQGPEFLTYFQNEAQLEKSRLLSDRFSAERPKGSFSTLEIQRTEQGDSAMYLCASSLMQASYEQYFGPGTRLTVT.

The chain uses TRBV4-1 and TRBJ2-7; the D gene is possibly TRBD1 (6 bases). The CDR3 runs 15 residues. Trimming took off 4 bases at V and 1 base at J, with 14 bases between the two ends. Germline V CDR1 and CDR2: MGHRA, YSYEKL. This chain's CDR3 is CASSPSGHRSYEQYF. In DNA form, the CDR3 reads TGCGCCAGCAGCCCCTCGGGACACCGATCCTACGAGCAGTACTTC.

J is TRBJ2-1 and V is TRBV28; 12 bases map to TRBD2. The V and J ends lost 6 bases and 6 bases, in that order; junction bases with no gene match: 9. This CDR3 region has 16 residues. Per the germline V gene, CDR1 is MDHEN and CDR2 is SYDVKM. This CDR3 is CASSHLAGGPRNEQFF. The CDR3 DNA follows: TGTGCCAGCAGCCACCTAGCGGGAGGGCCCCGCAATGAGCAGTTCTTC. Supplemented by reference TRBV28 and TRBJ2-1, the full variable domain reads DVKVTQSSRYLVKRTGEKVFLECVQDMDHENMFWYRQDPGLGLRLIYFSYDVKMKEKGDIPEGYSVSREKKERFSLILESASTNQTSMYLCASSHLAGGPRNEQFFGPGTRLTVL.

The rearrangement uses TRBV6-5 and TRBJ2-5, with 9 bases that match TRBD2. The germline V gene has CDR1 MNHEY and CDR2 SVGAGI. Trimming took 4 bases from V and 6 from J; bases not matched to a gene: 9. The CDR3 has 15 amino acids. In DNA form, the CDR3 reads TGTGCCAGCAGTTCCCGCGGGGGGGCGGTACAGACCCAGTACTTC. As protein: CASSSRGGAVQTQYF.

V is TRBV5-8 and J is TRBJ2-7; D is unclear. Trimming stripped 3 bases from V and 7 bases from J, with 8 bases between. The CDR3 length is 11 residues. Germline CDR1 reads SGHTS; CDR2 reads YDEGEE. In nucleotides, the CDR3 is TGTGCCAGCAGCTCTTACGGGGAGCAGTACTTC. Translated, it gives CASSSYGEQYF.

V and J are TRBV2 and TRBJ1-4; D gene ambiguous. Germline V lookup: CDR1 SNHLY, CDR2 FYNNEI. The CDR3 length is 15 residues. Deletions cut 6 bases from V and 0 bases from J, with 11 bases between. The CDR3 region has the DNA TGTGCCAGCAGGCGAAGCCCTGCAACTAATGAAAAACTGTTTTTT. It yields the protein CASRRSPATNEKLFF.

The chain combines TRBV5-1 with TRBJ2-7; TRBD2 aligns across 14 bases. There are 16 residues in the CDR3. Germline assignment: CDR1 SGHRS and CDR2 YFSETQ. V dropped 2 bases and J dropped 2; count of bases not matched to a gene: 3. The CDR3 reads CASSFRLAGGPYEQYF. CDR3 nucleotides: TGCGCCAGCAGCTTCAGACTAGCGGGGGGGCCCTACGAGCAGTACTTC.

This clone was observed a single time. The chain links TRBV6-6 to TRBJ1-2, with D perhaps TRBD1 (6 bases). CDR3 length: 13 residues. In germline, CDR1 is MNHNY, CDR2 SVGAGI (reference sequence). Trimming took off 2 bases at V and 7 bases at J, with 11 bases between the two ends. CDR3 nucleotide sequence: TGTGCCAGCAGTTACAGGGGACACTTTGGCTACACCTTC. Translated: CASSYRGHFGYTF.

CDR3 DNA sequence: TGTGCCAGCAGTCGAATGGGACTAGTTAGTCAGACCCAGTACTTC. Its protein product is CASSRMGLVSQTQYF. V gene TRBV6-5 combines with J gene TRBJ2-5; TRBD2 agrees at 8 bases. CDR1 MNHEY and CDR2 SVGAGI come from the germline V gene. V lost 5 bases and J lost 6; bases outside the gene matches: 11. This CDR3 contains 15 residues.

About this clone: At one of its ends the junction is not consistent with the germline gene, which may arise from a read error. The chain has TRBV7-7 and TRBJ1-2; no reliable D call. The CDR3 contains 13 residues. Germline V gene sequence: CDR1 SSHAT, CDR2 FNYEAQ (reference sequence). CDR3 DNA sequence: TGTGCTAGCACCCAATTGGGGTCTGATGGCTACACCTTC. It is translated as CASTQLGSDGYTF.

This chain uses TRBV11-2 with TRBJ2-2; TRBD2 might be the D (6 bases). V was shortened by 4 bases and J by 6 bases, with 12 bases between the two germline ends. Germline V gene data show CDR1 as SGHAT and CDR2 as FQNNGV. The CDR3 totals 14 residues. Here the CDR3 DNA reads TGTGCCAGCAGCTCTGGGCGCGGGGCCGGGGAGCTGTTTTTT. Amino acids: CASSSGRGAGELFF.